This T cell receptor (beta chain) was identified during a study of cytomegalovirus exposure and HLA in healthy donors. Study-level information: Researchers previously reported finding about 110 million unique TCR beta sequences from 150 million to 200 million T cells.

The CDR3 is 15 residues long. V dropped 0 bases and J dropped 4 bases, with 11 bases sitting between them. CDR1 is MRHNA and CDR2 is SNTAGT in the germline V gene. Findings and caveats of the study: Rarity held for most TCR sequences, but there were some public TCRs that occurred in many donors. Later on, an analysis found that several of the most significant clusters appeared to be linked to common viral pathogens, which included parvovirus B19. Most of the TCR beta V segments (in an earlier analysis) were productive either about 87% or about 30% of the time.

With 60 Vbeta and 13 Jbeta primers, the PCR was carried out. TCRdb's copy holds only in-frame clones and misses some; the assay was immunoSEQ multiplex PCR. The sample includes more than 95,000 clones, about four fifths seen only once; the top ten take under 3.5%. About this clone: Its matching antigen is unknown.

The chain is built from TRBV6-4 and TRBJ2-3, with D possibly being TRBD2 (5 bases). The receptor was derived from a female donor in good health and CMV-seropositive. The sequenced material came from PBMCs. The CDR3 is CASSDSRTGADTQYF. The DNA for the CDR3 is TGTGCCAGCAGTGACTCGAGGACCGGGGCAGATACGCAGTATTTT.